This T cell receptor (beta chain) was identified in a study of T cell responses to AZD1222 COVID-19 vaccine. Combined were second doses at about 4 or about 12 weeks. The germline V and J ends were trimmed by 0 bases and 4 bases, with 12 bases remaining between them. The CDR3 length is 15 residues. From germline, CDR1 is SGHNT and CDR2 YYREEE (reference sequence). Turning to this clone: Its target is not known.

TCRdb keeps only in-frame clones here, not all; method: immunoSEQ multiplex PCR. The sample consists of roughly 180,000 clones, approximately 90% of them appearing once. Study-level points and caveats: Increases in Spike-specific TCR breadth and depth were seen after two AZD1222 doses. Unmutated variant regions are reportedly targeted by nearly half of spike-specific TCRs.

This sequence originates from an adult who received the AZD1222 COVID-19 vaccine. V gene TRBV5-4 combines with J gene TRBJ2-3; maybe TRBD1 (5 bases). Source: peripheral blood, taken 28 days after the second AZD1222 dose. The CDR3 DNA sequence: TGTGCCAGCAGCTTGGCAGGGTTGTCGGCAGATACGCAGTATTTT. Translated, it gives CASSLAGLSADTQYF.